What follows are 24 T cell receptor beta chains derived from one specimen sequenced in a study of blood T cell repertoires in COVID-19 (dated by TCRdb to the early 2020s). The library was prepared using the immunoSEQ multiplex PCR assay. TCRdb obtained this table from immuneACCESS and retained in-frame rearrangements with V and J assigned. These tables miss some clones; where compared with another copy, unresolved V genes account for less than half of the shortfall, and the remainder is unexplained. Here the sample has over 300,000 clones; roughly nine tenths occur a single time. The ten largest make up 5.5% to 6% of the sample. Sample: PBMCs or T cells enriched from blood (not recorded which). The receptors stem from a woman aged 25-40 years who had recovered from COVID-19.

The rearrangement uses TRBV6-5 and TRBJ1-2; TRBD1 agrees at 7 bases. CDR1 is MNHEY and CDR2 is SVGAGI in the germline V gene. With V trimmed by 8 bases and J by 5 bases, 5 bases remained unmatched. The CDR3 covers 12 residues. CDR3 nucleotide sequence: TGTGCCAGCCCCAGGGGGAAGTATGGCTACACCTTC. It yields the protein CASPRGKYGYTF.

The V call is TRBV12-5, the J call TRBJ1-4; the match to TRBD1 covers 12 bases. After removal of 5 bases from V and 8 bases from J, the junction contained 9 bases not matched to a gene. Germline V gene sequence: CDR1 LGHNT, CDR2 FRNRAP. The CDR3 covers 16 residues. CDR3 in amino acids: CASGPGTGGPGEKLFF. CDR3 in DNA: TGTGCTAGTGGTCCGGGGACAGGGGGCCCGGGGGAAAAACTGTTTTTT.

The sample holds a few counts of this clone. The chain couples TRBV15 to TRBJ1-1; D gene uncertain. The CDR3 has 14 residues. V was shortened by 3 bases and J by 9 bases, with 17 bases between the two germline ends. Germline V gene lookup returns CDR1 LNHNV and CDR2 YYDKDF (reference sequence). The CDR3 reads CATSRPDGDRQAFF. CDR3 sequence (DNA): TGTGCCACCAGCAGGCCTGACGGAGATAGGCAAGCTTTCTTT. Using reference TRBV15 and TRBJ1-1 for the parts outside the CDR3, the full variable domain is DAMVIQNPRYQVTQFGKPVTLSCSQTLNHNVMYWYQQKSSQAPKLLFHYYDKDFNNEADTPDNFQSRRPNTSFCFLDIRSPGLGDTAMYLCATSRPDGDRQAFFGQGTRLTVV.

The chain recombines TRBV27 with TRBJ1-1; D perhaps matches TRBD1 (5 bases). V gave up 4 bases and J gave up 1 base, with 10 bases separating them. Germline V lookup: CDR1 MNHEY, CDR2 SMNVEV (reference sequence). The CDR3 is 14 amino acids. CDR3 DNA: TGTGCCAGCAGTTCGCGGGGGAAGAACACTGAAGCTTTCTTT. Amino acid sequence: CASSSRGKNTEAFF.

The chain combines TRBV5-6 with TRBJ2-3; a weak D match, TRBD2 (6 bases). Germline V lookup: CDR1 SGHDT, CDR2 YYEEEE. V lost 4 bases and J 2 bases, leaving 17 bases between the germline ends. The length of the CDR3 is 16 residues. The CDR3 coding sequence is TGTGCCAGCAGCCGGAAGGACTACTATGACACAGATACGCAGTATTTT. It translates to CASSRKDYYDTDTQYF.

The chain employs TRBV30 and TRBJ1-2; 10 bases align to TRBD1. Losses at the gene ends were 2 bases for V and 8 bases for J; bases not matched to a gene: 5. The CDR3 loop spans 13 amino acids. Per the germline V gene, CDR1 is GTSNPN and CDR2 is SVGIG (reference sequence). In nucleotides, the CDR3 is TGTGCCTGGAGTCGGGACAGGGGCGGCGGCTACACCTTC. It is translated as CAWSRDRGGGYTF.

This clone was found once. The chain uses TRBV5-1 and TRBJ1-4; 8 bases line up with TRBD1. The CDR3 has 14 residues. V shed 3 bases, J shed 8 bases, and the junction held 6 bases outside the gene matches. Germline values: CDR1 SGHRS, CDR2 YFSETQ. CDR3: CASSSGGQGEKLFF. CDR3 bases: TGCGCCAGCAGCTCGGGCGGACAGGGAGAAAAACTGTTTTTT. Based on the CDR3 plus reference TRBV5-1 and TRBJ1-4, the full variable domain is KAGVTQTPRYLIKTRGQQVTLSCSPISGHRSVSWYQQTPGQGLQFLFEYFSETQRNKGNFPGRFSGRQFSNSRSEMNVSTLELGDSALYLCASSSGGQGEKLFFGSGTQLSVL.

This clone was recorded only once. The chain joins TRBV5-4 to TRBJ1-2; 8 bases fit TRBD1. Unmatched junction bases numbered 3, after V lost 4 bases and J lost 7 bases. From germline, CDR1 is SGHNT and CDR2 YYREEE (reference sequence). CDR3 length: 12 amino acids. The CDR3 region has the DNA TGTGCCAGCAGCACGGACAGGGTTGGCTACACCTTC. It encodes CASSTDRVGYTF. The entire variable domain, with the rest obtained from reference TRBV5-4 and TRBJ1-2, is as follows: ETGVTQSPTHLIKTRGQQVTLRCSSQSGHNTVSWYQQALGQGPQFIFQYYREEENGRGNFPPRFSGLQFPNYSSELNVNALELDDSALYLCASSTDRVGYTFGSGTRLTVV.

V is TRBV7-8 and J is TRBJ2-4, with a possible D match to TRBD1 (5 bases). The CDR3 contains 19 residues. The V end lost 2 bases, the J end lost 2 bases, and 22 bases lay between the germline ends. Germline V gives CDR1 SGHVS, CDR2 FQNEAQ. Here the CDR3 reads CASSLWGRGQGAPKNIQYF. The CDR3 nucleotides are TGTGCCAGCAGCTTATGGGGAAGAGGTCAGGGTGCACCCAAAAACATTCAGTACTTC.

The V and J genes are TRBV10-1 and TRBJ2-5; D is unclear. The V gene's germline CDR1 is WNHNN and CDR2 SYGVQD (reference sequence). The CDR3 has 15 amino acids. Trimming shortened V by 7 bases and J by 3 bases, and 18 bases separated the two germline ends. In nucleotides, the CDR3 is TGCGCCAGCACCGACGAGGAGCCCCCAGAAGAGACCCAGTACTTC. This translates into CASTDEEPPEETQYF.

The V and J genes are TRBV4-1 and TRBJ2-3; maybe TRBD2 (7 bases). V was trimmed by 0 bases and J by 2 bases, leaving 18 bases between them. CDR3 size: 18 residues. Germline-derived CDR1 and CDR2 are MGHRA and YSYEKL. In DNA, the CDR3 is TGCGCCAGCAGCCAAGACCAATGGGGGGGGGCCCTCACAGATACGCAGTATTTT. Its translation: CASSQDQWGGALTDTQYF.

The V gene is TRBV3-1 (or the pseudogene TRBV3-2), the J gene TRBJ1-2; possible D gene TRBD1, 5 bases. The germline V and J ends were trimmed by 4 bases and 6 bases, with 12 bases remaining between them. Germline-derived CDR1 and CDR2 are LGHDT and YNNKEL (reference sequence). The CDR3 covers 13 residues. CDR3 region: CASSLGHPNGYTF. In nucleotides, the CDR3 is TGTGCCAGCAGCCTAGGACATCCGAATGGCTACACCTTC.

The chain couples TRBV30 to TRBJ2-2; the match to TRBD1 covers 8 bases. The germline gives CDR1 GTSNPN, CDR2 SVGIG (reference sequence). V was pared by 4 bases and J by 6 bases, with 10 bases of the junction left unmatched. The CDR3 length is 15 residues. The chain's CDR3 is CAWTAGGLLSGELFF. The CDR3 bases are TGTGCCTGGACGGCAGGGGGCCTGTTATCCGGGGAGCTGTTTTTT.

CDR3 loop: CASSEVVQGWQPQHF. CDR3 sequence (DNA): TGTGCCAGCAGTGAAGTGGTTCAGGGCTGGCAGCCCCAGCATTTT. The genes are TRBV6-1 and TRBJ1-5; possibly TRBD1 for D (5 bases). Germline V CDR1 and CDR2: MNHNS, SASEGT. The CDR3 extends over 15 amino acids. V was shortened by 1 base and J by 7 bases, with 14 bases between the two germline ends.

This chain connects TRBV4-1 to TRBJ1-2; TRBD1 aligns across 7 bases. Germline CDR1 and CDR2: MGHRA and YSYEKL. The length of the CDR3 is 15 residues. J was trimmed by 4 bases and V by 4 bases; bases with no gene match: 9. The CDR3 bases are TGCGCCAGCAGCCGCCCAGAACAGGGGAGCTATGGCTACACCTTC. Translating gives CASSRPEQGSYGYTF.

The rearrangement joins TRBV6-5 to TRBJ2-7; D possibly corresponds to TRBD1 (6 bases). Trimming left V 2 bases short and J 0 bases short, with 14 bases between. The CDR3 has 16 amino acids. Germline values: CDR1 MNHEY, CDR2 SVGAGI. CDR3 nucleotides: TGTGCCAGCAGTTACGACAGGTTTTCAAGCTCCTACGAGCAGTACTTC. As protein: CASSYDRFSSSYEQYF.

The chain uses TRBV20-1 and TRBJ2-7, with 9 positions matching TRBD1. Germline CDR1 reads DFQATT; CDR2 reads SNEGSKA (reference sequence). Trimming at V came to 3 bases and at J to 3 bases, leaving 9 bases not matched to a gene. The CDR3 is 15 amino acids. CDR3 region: CSASDPGQGVYEQYF. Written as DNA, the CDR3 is TGCAGTGCTAGTGACCCGGGACAGGGAGTCTACGAGCAGTACTTC.

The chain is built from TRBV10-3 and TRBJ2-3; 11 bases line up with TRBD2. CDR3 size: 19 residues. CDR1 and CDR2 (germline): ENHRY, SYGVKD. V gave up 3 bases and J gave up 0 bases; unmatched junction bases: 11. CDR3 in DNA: TGTGCCATCAGTGACCTCGAAACTAGCGGGGGACCTAGCACAGATACGCAGTATTTT. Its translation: CAISDLETSGGPSTDTQYF.

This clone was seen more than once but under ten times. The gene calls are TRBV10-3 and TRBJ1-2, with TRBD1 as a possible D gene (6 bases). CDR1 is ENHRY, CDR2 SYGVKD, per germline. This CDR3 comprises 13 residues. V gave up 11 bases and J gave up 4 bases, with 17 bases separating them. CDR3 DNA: TGTGCCTGCTCAGGGGAGAACTTCTATGGCTACACCTTC. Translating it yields CACSGENFYGYTF.

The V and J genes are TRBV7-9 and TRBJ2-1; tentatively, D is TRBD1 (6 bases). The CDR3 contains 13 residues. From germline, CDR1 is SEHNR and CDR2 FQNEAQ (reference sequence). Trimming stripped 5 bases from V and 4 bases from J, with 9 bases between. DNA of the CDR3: TGTGCCAGCAGCGAAGGACAGTACAATGAGCAGTTCTTC. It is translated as CASSEGQYNEQFF.

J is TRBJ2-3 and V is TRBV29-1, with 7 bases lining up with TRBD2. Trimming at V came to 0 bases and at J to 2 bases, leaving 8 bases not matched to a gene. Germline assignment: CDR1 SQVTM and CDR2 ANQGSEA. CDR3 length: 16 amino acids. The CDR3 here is CSVEDWGGPFTDTQYF. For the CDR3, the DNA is TGCAGCGTTGAAGATTGGGGGGGTCCCTTCACAGATACGCAGTATTTT.

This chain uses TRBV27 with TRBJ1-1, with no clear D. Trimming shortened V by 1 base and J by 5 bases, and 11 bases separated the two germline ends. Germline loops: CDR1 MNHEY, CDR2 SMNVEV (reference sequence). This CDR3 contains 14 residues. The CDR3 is CASSLLPGGTEAFF. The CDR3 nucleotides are TGTGCCAGCAGTTTATTACCGGGAGGAACTGAAGCTTTCTTT.

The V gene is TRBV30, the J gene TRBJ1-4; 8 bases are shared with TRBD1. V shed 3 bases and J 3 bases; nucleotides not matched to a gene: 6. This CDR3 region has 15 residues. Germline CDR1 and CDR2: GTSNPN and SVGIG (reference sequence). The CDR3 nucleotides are TGTGCCTGGAGCGGGGGACAGGCCCCTAATGAAAAACTGTTTTTT. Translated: CAWSGGQAPNEKLFF.

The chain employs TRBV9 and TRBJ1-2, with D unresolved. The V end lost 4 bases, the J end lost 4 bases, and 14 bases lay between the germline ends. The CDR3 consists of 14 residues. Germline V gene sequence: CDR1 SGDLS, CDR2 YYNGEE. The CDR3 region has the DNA TGTGCCAGCAGCCCCCAGCCAGACACCTATGGCTACACCTTC. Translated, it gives CASSPQPDTYGYTF.